This TCR beta chain came from a study of cytomegalovirus exposure and HLA in healthy donors. The study, taken as a whole, reports: Follow-up analysis later connected one missense variant in DCLRE1C with trimming of TCR beta V- and J-genes.

V lost 5 bases and J 12 bases, leaving 14 bases between the germline ends. Germline CDR1 LNHDA, CDR2 SQIVND (reference sequence). The CDR3 length is 12 residues. As for this clone: Its specificity is unknown.

PCR amplification relied on 60 Vbeta primers (plus 13 Jbeta primers). Repertoires were generated with immunoSEQ multiplex PCR, while TCRdb's copy carries only in-frame clones and drops some. The table has 100,000 to 150,000 clones, approximately 80% seen once. The clonotype comes from a woman in her thirties or forties in good health and CMV-seropositive. Sequenced: PBMCs. The V call is TRBV19, the J call TRBJ2-1, with D unclear. The CDR3 DNA reads as TGTGCCAGTAGTTCAGGTCCAGGAAGGCAGTTCTTC. Its translation is CASSSGPGRQFF.